Each of the 27 T cell receptor beta chains below was sequenced from the same sample in a study of neoadjuvant nivolumab and ipilimumab in lung cancer. Sequenced by immunoSEQ multiplex PCR; TCRdb stores in-frame clones only, minus some. Here the sample spans some 26,000 clones, approximately 85% being singletons. Sequences were derived from tumor tissue, sampled after neoadjuvant nivolumab, alone or with ipilimumab, at or shortly before surgery. The source is an adult with non-small cell lung cancer.

This sequence joins TRBV10-3 and TRBJ2-6, with a possible D match to TRBD2 (5 bases). The ends were cut back, 8 bases at V and 1 base at J, with 12 bases in the middle. The V gene's germline CDR1 is ENHRY and CDR2 SYGVKD. The CDR3 covers 15 residues. CDR3 protein: CAILADLSGANVLTF. The CDR3 DNA sequence: TGTGCCATCCTAGCCGACCTGTCTGGGGCCAACGTCCTGACTTTC.

The J gene is TRBJ2-7, the V gene TRBV29-1; D ambiguous. Germline loops: CDR1 SQVTM, CDR2 ANQGSEA. The ends were cut back, 4 bases at V and 0 bases at J, with 4 bases in the middle. CDR3 length: 11 residues. The CDR3 region is CSVGNSYEQYF. CDR3 DNA: TGCAGCGTTGGCAACTCCTACGAGCAGTACTTC.

The gene calls are TRBV19 and TRBJ2-7; 8 bases are a match to TRBD1. Germline V lookup: CDR1 LNHDA, CDR2 SQIVND (reference sequence). The CDR3 contains 14 residues. V lost 5 bases, J lost 1 base, and 4 bases stayed unmatched. The CDR3, as DNA: TGTGCCAGTAGTTGGACAGGGTCTTCCTACGAGCAGTACTTC. Translating gives CASSWTGSSYEQYF.

The chain carries TRBV6-6 and TRBJ2-7, with 9 bases that match TRBD1. This CDR3 is built from 15 residues. With 2 bases clipped from V and 3 bases from J, the junction kept 5 bases outside the gene matches. Germline V gene sequence: CDR1 MNHNY, CDR2 SVGAGI (reference sequence). CDR3 bases: TGTGCCAGCAGTTACCCGGGACAGGGAGACTACGAGCAGTACTTC. Translation: CASSYPGQGDYEQYF.

The rearrangement uses TRBV18 and TRBJ2-1, with D tentatively TRBD1 (6 bases). The CDR3 runs 16 residues. Germline CDR1 is KGHSH and CDR2 is LQKENI. The V end lost 6 bases, the J end lost 0 bases, and 15 bases lay between the germline ends. The DNA of the CDR3 is TGTGCCAGCTCCCGCGGACAGACCAACTCCTACAATGAGCAGTTCTTC. Protein sequence: CASSRGQTNSYNEQFF.

In regard to this clone: Additional DNA sequences in this sample encode the identical CDR3. V is TRBV5-1 and J is TRBJ1-2, with D unresolved. The V end lost 0 bases, the J end lost 2 bases, and 8 bases lay between the germline ends. The germline V gene has CDR1 SGHRS and CDR2 YFSETQ. This CDR3 comprises 14 residues. CDR3 residues: CASSLAPGNYGYTF. The CDR3, as DNA: TGCGCCAGCAGCTTGGCCCCGGGGAACTATGGCTACACCTTC.

The chain carries TRBV7-8 and TRBJ2-3, with D maybe TRBD2 (7 bases). In germline, CDR1 is SGHVS, CDR2 FQNEAQ. CDR3 length: 16 residues. Trimming removed 1 base at V and 4 bases at J, with 15 bases between. CDR3 amino acids: CASSLDSGGLSDTQYF. In nucleotides, the CDR3 is TGTGCCAGCAGCTTAGACTCGGGGGGCTTGTCAGATACGCAGTATTTT.

V and J are TRBV5-4 and TRBJ2-7; D is undetermined. There are 11 residues in the CDR3. Looked up from germline, CDR1 is SGHNT and CDR2 is YYREEE (reference sequence). Deletions cut 6 bases from V and 5 bases from J, with 9 bases between. Written as DNA, the CDR3 is TGTGCCAGCAACCGAGGCCACGAGCAGTACTTC. This gives the protein CASNRGHEQYF.

V usage is TRBV10-3 and J usage is TRBJ1-5; 7 nucleotides match TRBD1. Trimming cost V 4 bases and J 4 bases; bases outside gene matches: 4. CDR1 is ENHRY and CDR2 is SYGVKD in the germline V gene. This CDR3 contains 14 residues. CDR3 protein: CAISAGQPNQPQHF. The CDR3 nucleotides are TGTGCCATCAGTGCGGGACAGCCGAATCAGCCCCAGCATTTT.

The chain has TRBV18 and TRBJ1-4; D is ambiguous. The CDR3 consists of 13 residues. Looked up from germline, CDR1 is KGHSH and CDR2 is LQKENI. V was shortened by 6 bases and J by 10 bases, with 15 bases between the two germline ends. CDR3 residues: CASSEPPASKLFF. CDR3 in DNA: TGTGCCAGCTCCGAGCCCCCCGCCTCAAAACTGTTTTTT. Complete variable domain (other parts from reference TRBV18 and TRBJ1-4): NAGVMQNPRHLVRRRGQEARLRCSPMKGHSHVYWYRQLPEEGLKFMVYLQKENIIDESGMPKERFSAEFPKEGPSILRIQQVVRGDSAAYFCASSEPPASKLFFGSGTQLSVL.

This rearrangement joins TRBV19 to TRBJ2-7, with TRBD2 matching over 14 bases. This CDR3 has 18 residues. Germline values: CDR1 LNHDA, CDR2 SQIVND (reference sequence). Germline trimming cut 4 bases from V and 5 bases from J; bases unmatched to any gene: 13. The CDR3 sequence is CASSTVDGTSGRMDEQYF. CDR3 DNA sequence: TGTGCCAGTAGTACGGTGGACGGGACTAGCGGGAGAATGGACGAGCAGTACTTC. The full variable domain, in which reference TRBV19 and TRBJ2-7 provide the parts outside the CDR3, is DGGITQSPKYLFRKEGQNVTLSCEQNLNHDAMYWYRQDPGQGLRLIYYSQIVNDFQKGDIAEGYSVSREKKESFPLTVTSAQKNPTAFYLCASSTVDGTSGRMDEQYFGPGTRLTVT.

This chain joins TRBV14 and TRBJ2-7; D ambiguous. V was pared by 5 bases and J by 7 bases, with 9 bases between. The germline V gene has CDR1 SGHDN and CDR2 FVKESK. The CDR3 contains 11 residues. DNA for the CDR3: TGTGCCAGCAGCTTCCTAGGGGAGCAGTACTTC. Encoded protein: CASSFLGEQYF.

V usage is TRBV5-1 and J usage is TRBJ2-1; 8 bases are shared with TRBD2. Germline V gene lookup returns CDR1 SGHRS and CDR2 YFSETQ. The V and J ends lost 1 base and 6 bases, in that order; junction bases with no gene match: 6. The CDR3 spans 15 residues. The DNA of the CDR3 is TGCGCCAGCAGCTTGAGAGCGGGAGAACGCAATGAGCAGTTCTTC. It encodes CASSLRAGERNEQFF.

The chain couples TRBV5-1 to TRBJ2-7, with 15 bases identical to TRBD2. V gave up 3 bases and J gave up 4 bases; unmatched junction bases: 14. This CDR3 comprises 19 residues. Germline V gene lookup returns CDR1 SGHRS and CDR2 YFSETQ. CDR3 sequence: CASSWRPLEGLAGGYEQYF. In nucleotides, the CDR3 is TGCGCCAGCAGCTGGCGCCCGCTGGAGGGACTAGCGGGAGGTTACGAGCAGTACTTC.

The chain links TRBV18 to TRBJ2-5, with 8 bases aligning to TRBD1. V shed 0 bases and J 7 bases; nucleotides not matched to a gene: 10. This CDR3 has 16 residues. Germline lookup yields CDR1 KGHSH and CDR2 LQKENI. For the CDR3, the DNA is TGTGCCAGCTCACCACCGGGGGACAGGCCATCGGGGACCCAGTACTTC. It encodes CASSPPGDRPSGTQYF.

The chain employs TRBV10-2 and TRBJ1-1, with a possible D match to TRBD1 (5 bases). This CDR3 comprises 13 residues. Germline CDR1 is WSHSY and CDR2 is SAAADI. V lost 0 bases to trimming and J lost 6 bases, with 8 bases between them. CDR3 loop: CASSESTAAEAFF. CDR3 nucleotides: TGCGCCAGCAGTGAGTCGACAGCGGCTGAAGCTTTCTTT.

The chain recombines TRBV29-1 with TRBJ1-1; D possibly corresponds to TRBD1 (5 bases). Germline CDR1 and CDR2: SQVTM and ANQGSEA. The ends were cut back, 4 bases at V and 2 bases at J, with 8 bases in the middle. The CDR3 loop spans 12 amino acids. CDR3 protein: CSVARANTEAFF. In DNA, the CDR3 is TGCAGCGTTGCCAGGGCTAACACTGAAGCTTTCTTT.

The V gene is TRBV7-9, the J gene TRBJ2-4, with TRBD1 matching over 9 bases. Germline V gene sequence: CDR1 SEHNR, CDR2 FQNEAQ (reference sequence). J was trimmed by 13 bases and V by 0 bases; bases with no gene match: 7. This CDR3 is built from 14 residues. CDR3 sequence (DNA): TGTGCCAGCAGCTTAGCTAGGGACAGGGCACTCCAGTACTTC. This sequence encodes CASSLARDRALQYF.

The gene calls are TRBV7-9 and TRBJ2-5; 9 bases are shared with TRBD1. The germline gives CDR1 SEHNR, CDR2 FQNEAQ (reference sequence). This CDR3 has 15 residues. With 2 bases clipped from V and 1 base from J, the junction kept 2 bases outside the gene matches. The CDR3 reads CASSLTDRGQETQYF. In DNA form, the CDR3 reads TGTGCCAGCAGCTTAACGGACAGGGGCCAAGAGACCCAGTACTTC.

This chain uses TRBV10-2 with TRBJ2-7; D remains ambiguous. The CDR3 has 11 residues. Germline V lookup: CDR1 WSHSY, CDR2 SAAADI. V dropped 0 bases and J dropped 3 bases, with 0 bases sitting between them. CDR3: CASSESYEQYF. CDR3 in DNA: TGCGCCAGCAGTGAGTCCTACGAGCAGTACTTC.

The chain is built from TRBV7-6 and TRBJ2-1, with 12 bases that match TRBD2. The CDR3 covers 16 residues. V shed 3 bases, J shed 5 bases, and the junction held 5 bases outside the gene matches. The V gene's germline CDR1 is SGHVS and CDR2 FNYEAQ. The chain's CDR3 is CASSFRWTSGNNEQFF. CDR3 nucleotides: TGTGCCAGCAGCTTCCGTTGGACTAGCGGGAACAATGAGCAGTTCTTC.

This clone has only one observation. This chain uses TRBV30 with TRBJ2-1; D ambiguous. Trimming removed 3 bases from V and 4 bases from J, with 13 bases in between. CDR3 length: 14 amino acids. CDR1 and CDR2 (germline): GTSNPN, SVGIG (reference sequence). CDR3 in DNA: TGTGCCTGGAGAGTGGATCAAGTATACAATGAGCAGTTCTTC. It specifies CAWRVDQVYNEQFF.

The rearrangement links TRBV6-6 to TRBJ1-2; D gene unclear. Germline values: CDR1 MNHNY, CDR2 SVGAGI (reference sequence). The CDR3 length is 13 residues. V was clipped by 6 bases and J by 3 bases, with 11 bases between them. The DNA for the CDR3 is TGTGCCAGCAGCCCCGGACGGGACTATGGCTACACCTTC. This codes for CASSPGRDYGYTF.

The genes are TRBV30 and TRBJ1-2, with 12 bases matching TRBD1. CDR3 length equals 15 residues. Germline V CDR1 and CDR2: GTSNPN, SVGIG (reference sequence). The V gene end was trimmed by 1 base and the J gene end by 6 bases; junction bases not matched to a gene: 6. The CDR3 region is CAWSELGTGGNGYTF. CDR3 sequence (DNA): TGTGCCTGGAGTGAGTTGGGGACAGGGGGCAATGGCTACACCTTC.

The chain uses TRBV5-1 and TRBJ2-5, with D uncertain. This CDR3 is built from 16 residues. V was cut by 6 bases and J by 1 base, with 19 bases left in between. Germline V CDR1 and CDR2: SGHRS, YFSETQ. The CDR3 here is CASTSDVLVAQETQYF. Written as DNA, the CDR3 is TGCGCCAGCACCTCTGATGTGCTAGTGGCCCAAGAGACCCAGTACTTC.

This clone was seen a few times. This chain links TRBV11-2 with TRBJ2-6; D is uncertain. V lost 3 bases and J 4 bases, leaving 4 bases between the germline ends. Germline V gene lookup returns CDR1 SGHAT and CDR2 FQNNGV. The CDR3 totals 13 residues. CDR3 amino acids: CASSLTGANVLTF. DNA for the CDR3: TGTGCCAGCAGCTTGACGGGGGCCAACGTCCTGACTTTC.

The rearrangement joins TRBV30 to TRBJ2-3; D unresolved. Germline V lookup: CDR1 GTSNPN, CDR2 SVGIG (reference sequence). CDR3 length equals 12 residues. V shed 5 bases and J shed 6 bases, with 12 bases lying between them. CDR3: CAWGLSDDTQYF. CDR3 in DNA: TGTGCCTGGGGATTGTCCGATGATACGCAGTATTTT.